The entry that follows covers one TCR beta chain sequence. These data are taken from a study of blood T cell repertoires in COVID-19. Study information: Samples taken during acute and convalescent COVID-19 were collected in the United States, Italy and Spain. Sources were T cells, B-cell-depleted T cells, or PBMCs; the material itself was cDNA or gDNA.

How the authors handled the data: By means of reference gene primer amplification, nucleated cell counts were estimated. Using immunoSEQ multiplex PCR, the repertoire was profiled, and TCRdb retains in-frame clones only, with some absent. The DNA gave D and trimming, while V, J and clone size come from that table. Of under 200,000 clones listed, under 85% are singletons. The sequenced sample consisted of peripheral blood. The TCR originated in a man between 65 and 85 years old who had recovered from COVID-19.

The CDR3 sequence is CAWSVGGNNQPQHF. The CDR3 bases are TGTGCCTGGAGTGTCGGGGGGAACAATCAGCCCCAGCATTTT. The chain carries TRBV30 and TRBJ1-5; tentative D call: TRBD1 (5 bases). The CDR3 is made up of 14 amino acids. From germline, CDR1 is GTSNPN and CDR2 SVGIG (reference sequence). Trimming cost V 0 bases and J 3 bases, with 9 bases left between them.